The T cell receptor beta chain described here comes from a study of blood T cell repertoires in COVID-19. Study information: T cells, B-cell-depleted T cells, or PBMCs provided the cDNA or gDNA that served as material.

Germline CDR1 is MGHRA and CDR2 is YSYEKL. The CDR3 is 13 residues long. V was trimmed by 2 bases and J by 4 bases, leaving 6 bases between them. In the study's own analysis: Quantification of nucleated cells was approximated via reference gene primer amplification. Assay: immunoSEQ multiplex PCR; the TCRdb copy retains only in-frame clones and omits some. The D gene and trimming were derived from the DNA, and the V and J assignments and clone size from that table. The repertoire holds about 200,000 clones, with around 84% as singletons. V is TRBV4-1 and J is TRBJ1-5; D is unclear. The receptor was isolated from a man aged 45-65 years with acute or convalescent COVID-19. Sequencing used peripheral blood. The CDR3 DNA follows: TGCGCCAGCAGCCAATCTTTTAATCAGCCCCAGCATTTT. Translating it yields CASSQSFNQPQHF.